The text below deals with one T cell receptor beta chain. Either two negative PCRs, clearance, or symptom resolution qualified Cohort 3 donors as recovered. This sample was included in a study of blood T cell repertoires in COVID-19. Authors' data handling: Amplifying reference gene primers gave estimates of nucleated cell counts. The protocol was immunoSEQ multiplex PCR, while the TCRdb copy is restricted to in-frame clones and leaves out a portion. D and trimming were read from the DNA, whereas the V and J calls and clone size are those reported in that table. The sample shows about 200,000 clones, more than 80% of them seen only once. The V end lost 3 bases, the J end lost 2 bases, and 7 bases lay between the germline ends. The CDR3 consists of 13 residues.

Sequenced input: PBMCs or T cells enriched from blood (not recorded which). The clonotype originates from a man aged 25 to 40 who had recovered from COVID-19. This chain joins TRBV12-3 or TRBV12-4 and TRBJ1-2; D may be TRBD1 (5 bases). DNA for the CDR3: TGTGCCAGCAGTTTCAAGGGGAACTATGGCTACACCTTC. This translates into CASSFKGNYGYTF.